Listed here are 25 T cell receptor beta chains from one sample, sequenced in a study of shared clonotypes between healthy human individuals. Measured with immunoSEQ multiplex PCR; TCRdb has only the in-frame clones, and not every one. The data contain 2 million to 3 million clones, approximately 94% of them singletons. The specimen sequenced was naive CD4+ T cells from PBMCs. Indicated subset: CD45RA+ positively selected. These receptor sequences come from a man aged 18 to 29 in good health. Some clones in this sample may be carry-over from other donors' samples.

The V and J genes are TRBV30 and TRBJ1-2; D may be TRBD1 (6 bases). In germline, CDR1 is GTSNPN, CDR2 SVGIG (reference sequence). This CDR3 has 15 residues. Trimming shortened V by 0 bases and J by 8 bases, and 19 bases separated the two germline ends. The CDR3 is CAWSVDRRGLEGYTF. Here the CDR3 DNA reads TGTGCCTGGAGTGTCGACAGGAGGGGGTTGGAGGGCTACACCTTC. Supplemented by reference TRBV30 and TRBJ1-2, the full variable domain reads SQTIHQWPATLVQPVGSPLSLECTVEGTSNPNLYWYRQAAGRGLQLLFYSVGIGQISSEVPQNLSASRPQDRQFILSSKKLLLSDSGFYLCAWSVDRRGLEGYTFGSGTRLTVV.

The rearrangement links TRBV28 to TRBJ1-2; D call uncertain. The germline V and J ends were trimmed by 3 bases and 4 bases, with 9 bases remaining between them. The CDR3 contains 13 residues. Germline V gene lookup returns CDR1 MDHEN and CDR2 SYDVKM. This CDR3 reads CASSFPQAYGYTF. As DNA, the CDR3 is TGTGCCAGCAGTTTCCCCCAGGCCTATGGCTACACCTTC.

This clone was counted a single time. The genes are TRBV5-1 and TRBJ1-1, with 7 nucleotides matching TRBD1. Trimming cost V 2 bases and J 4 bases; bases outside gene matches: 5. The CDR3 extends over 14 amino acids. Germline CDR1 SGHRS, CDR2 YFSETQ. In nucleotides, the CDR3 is TGCGCCAGCAGCTTCCAGACAGGGCCCACTGAAGCTTTCTTT. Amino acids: CASSFQTGPTEAFF.

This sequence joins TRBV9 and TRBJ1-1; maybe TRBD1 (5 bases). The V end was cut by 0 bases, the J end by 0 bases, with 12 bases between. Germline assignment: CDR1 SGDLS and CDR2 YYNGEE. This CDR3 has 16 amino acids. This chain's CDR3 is CASSVVTGAMNTEAFF. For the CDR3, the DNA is TGTGCCAGCAGCGTAGTAACAGGCGCGATGAACACTGAAGCTTTCTTT.

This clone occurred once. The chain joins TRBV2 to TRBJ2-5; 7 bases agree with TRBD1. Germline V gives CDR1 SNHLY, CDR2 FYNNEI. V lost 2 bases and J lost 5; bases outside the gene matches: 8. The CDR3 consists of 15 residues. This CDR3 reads CASSEQGVAWETQYF. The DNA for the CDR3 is TGTGCCAGCAGTGAACAGGGGGTGGCTTGGGAGACCCAGTACTTC.

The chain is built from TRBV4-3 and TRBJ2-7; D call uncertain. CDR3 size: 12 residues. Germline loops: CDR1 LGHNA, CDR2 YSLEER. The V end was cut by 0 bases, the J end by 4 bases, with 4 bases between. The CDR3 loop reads CASSQDRYEQYF. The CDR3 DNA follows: TGCGCCAGCAGCCAAGATCGGTACGAGCAGTACTTC.

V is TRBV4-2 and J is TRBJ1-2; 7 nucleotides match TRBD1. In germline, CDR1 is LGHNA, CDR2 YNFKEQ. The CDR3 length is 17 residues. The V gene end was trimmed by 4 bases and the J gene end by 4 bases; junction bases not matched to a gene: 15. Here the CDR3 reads CASSPRQGGPRVYGYTF. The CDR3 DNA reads TGTGCCAGCAGCCCCAGGCAGGGGGGCCCTCGTGTCTATGGCTACACCTTC.

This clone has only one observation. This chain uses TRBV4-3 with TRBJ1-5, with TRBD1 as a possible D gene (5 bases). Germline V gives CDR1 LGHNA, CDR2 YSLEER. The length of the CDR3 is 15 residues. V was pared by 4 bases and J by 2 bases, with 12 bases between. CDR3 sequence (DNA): TGCGCCAGCAGCCTCGTCAGGGACGGCAATCAGCCCCAGCATTTT. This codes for CASSLVRDGNQPQHF.

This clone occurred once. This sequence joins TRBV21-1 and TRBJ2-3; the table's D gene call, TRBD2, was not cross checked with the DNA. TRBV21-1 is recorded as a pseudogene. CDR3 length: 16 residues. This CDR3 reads CASRGNRAREEDTQYF. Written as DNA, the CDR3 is TGTGCCAGCAGAGGTAACAGGGCGCGGGAGGAGGATACGCAGTATTTT.

This chain's CDR3 is CASREQGMNTEAFF. DNA for the CDR3: TGCGCCAGCAGGGAACAGGGGATGAACACTGAAGCTTTCTTT. This sequence joins TRBV5-1 and TRBJ1-1; 7 bases map to TRBD1. Germline CDR1 SGHRS, CDR2 YFSETQ. Germline trimming cut 5 bases from V and 0 bases from J; bases unmatched to any gene: 4. The CDR3 runs to 14 residues.

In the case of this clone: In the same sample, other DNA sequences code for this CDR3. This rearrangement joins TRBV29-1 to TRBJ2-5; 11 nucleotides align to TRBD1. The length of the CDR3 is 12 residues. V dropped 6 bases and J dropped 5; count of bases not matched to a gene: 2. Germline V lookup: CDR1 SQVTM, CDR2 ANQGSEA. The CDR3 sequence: CSVGQGAETQYF. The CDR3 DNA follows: TGCAGCGTCGGACAGGGGGCTGAGACCCAGTACTTC.

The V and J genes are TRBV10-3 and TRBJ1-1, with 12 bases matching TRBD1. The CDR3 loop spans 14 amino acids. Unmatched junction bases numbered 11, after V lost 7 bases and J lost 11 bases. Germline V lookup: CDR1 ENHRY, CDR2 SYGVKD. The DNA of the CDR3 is TGTGCCATCACGGCGGGGACAGGGGGCGCGAAGGCTTTCTTT. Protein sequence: CAITAGTGGAKAFF.

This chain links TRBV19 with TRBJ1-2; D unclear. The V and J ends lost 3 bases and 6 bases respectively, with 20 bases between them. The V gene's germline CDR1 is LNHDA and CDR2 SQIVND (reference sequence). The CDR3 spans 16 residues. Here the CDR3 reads CASSMGAVGLRHGYTF. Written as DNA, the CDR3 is TGTGCCAGTAGTATGGGAGCGGTCGGGCTGCGCCATGGCTACACCTTC. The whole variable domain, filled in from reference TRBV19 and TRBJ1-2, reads DGGITQSPKYLFRKEGQNVTLSCEQNLNHDAMYWYRQDPGQGLRLIYYSQIVNDFQKGDIAEGYSVSREKKESFPLTVTSAQKNPTAFYLCASSMGAVGLRHGYTFGSGTRLTVV.

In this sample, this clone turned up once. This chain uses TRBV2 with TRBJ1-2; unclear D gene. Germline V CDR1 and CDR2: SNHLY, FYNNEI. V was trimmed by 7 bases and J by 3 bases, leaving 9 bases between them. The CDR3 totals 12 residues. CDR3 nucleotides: TGTGCCAGCACTAACACCTACTATGGCTACACCTTC. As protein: CASTNTYYGYTF.

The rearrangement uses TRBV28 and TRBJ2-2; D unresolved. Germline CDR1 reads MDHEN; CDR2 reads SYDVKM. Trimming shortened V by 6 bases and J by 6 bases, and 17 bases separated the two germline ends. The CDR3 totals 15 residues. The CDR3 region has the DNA TGTGCCAGCAGCCCCAATGCCGCCGGGTCCGGGGAGCTGTTTTTT. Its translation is CASSPNAAGSGELFF.

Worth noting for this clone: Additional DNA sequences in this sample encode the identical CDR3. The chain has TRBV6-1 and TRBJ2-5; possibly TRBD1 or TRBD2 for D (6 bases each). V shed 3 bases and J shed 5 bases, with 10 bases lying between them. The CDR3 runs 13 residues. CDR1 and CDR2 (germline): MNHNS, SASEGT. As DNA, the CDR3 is TGTGCCAGCAGTGACCGGGGGCCGGAGACCCAGTACTTC. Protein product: CASSDRGPETQYF.

CDR3 sequence reads: CASSVMPNQPQHF. CDR3 in DNA: TGTGCCAGCAGCGTAATGCCCAATCAGCCCCAGCATTTT. J is TRBJ1-5 and V is TRBV9; D is undetermined. The V and J ends lost 1 base and 3 bases respectively, with 5 bases between them. This CDR3 spans 13 amino acids. Germline V gives CDR1 SGDLS, CDR2 YYNGEE. Full variable domain (outside the CDR3, taken from reference TRBV9 and TRBJ1-5): DSGVTQTPKHLITATGQRVTLRCSPRSGDLSVYWYQQSLDQGLQFLIQYYNGEERAKGNILERFSAQQFPDLHSELNLSSLELGDSALYFCASSVMPNQPQHFGDGTRLSIL.

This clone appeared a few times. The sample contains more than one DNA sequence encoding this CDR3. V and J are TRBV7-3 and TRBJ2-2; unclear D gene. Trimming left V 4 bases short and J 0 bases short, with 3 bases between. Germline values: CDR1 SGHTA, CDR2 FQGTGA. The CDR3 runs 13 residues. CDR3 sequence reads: CASSSPNTGELFF. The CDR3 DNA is TGTGCCAGCAGCTCACCGAACACCGGGGAGCTGTTTTTT.

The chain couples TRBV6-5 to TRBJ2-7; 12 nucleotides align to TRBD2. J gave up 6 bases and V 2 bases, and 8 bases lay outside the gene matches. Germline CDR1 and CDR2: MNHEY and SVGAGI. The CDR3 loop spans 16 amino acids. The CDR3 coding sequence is TGTGCCAGCAGTTACATGACTAGCGGGAGTCCTCTCGAGCAGTACTTC. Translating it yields CASSYMTSGSPLEQYF.

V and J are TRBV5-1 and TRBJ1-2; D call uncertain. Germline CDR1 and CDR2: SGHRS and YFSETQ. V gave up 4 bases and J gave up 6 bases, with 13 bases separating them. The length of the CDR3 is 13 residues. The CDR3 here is CASSHLEGDGYTF. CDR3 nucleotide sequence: TGCGCCAGCAGCCACCTGGAGGGAGATGGCTACACCTTC. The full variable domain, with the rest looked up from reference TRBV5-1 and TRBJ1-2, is KAGVTQTPRYLIKTRGQQVTLSCSPISGHRSVSWYQQTPGQGLQFLFEYFSETQRNKGNFPGRFSGRQFSNSRSEMNVSTLELGDSALYLCASSHLEGDGYTFGSGTRLTVV.

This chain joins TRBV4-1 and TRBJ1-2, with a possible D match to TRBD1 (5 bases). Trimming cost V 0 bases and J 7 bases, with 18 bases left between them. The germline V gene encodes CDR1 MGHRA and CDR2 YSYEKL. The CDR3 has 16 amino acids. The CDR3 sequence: CASSQDPYRLIAGYTF. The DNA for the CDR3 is TGCGCCAGCAGCCAAGATCCCTACAGGCTAATTGCTGGCTACACCTTC.

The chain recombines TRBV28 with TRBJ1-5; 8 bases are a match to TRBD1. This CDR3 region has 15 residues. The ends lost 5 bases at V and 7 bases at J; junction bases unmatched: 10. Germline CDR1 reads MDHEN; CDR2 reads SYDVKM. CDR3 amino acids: CASSPPTGVGQPQHF. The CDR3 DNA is TGTGCCAGCAGTCCCCCGACAGGGGTAGGCCAGCCCCAGCATTTT. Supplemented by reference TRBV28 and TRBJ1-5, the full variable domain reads DVKVTQSSRYLVKRTGEKVFLECVQDMDHENMFWYRQDPGLGLRLIYFSYDVKMKEKGDIPEGYSVSREKKERFSLILESASTNQTSMYLCASSPPTGVGQPQHFGDGTRLSIL.

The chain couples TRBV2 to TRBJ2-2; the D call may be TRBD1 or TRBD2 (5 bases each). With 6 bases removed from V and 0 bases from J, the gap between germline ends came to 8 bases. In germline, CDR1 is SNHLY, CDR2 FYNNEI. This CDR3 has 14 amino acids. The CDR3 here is CASSGTTNTGELFF. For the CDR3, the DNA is TGTGCCAGCAGCGGGACCACGAACACCGGGGAGCTGTTTTTT.

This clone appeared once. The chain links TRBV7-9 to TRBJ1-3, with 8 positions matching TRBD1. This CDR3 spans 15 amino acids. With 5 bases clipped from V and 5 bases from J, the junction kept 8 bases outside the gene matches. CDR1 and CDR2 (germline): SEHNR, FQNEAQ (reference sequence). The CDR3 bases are TGTGCCAGCAGCAGCCGGACAGGGACTAGAAACACCATATATTTT. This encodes CASSSRTGTRNTIYF.

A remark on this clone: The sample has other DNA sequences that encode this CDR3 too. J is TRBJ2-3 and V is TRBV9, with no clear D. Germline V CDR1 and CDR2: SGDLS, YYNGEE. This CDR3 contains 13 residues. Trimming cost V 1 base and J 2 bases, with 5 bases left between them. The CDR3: CASSVPPTDTQYF. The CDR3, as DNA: TGTGCCAGCAGCGTACCCCCCACAGATACGCAGTATTTT.